The TCR beta chain under discussion was sequenced for a study of blood T cell repertoires in COVID-19. Measured with immunoSEQ multiplex PCR; TCRdb has only the in-frame clones, and not every one. The table has fewer than 250,000 clones, around four fifths seen once. Germline values: CDR1 MGHRA, CDR2 YSYEKL. Trimming took 4 bases from V and 3 from J, leaving 19 bases between them. The CDR3 is 16 residues long. The clonotype was recovered from a woman aged 60 to 75 with active or convalescent COVID-19. This chain joins TRBV4-1 and TRBJ2-7; perhaps TRBD1 as D (6 bases). The source material was peripheral blood. The CDR3 is CASSPISQGSLYEQYF. CDR3 DNA sequence: TGCGCCAGCAGCCCAATAAGTCAGGGGTCCCTCTACGAGCAGTACTTC.